Sequencing of this T cell receptor beta chain was carried out in a study of blood T cell repertoires in COVID-19. V dropped 7 bases and J dropped 2 bases, with 17 bases sitting between them. CDR3 length: 15 residues. CDR1 is MDHEN and CDR2 is SYDVKM in the germline V gene. As handled by the study authors: Reference gene primer amplification gave estimated nucleated cell counts. The method was immunoSEQ multiplex PCR; TCRdb's version includes in-frame clones alone and lacks a portion of them. V and J calls and clone size are given by that table; D and trimming were obtained from the DNA. The sample consists of some 160,000 clones, about 88% of them appearing once.

Input material: peripheral blood. The TCR was taken from a man aged 50 to 60 who had recovered from COVID-19. V usage is TRBV28 and J usage is TRBJ1-1; D gene unclear. This CDR3 is CASTSRMGRNTEAFF. The CDR3 DNA reads as TGTGCCAGCACCTCTAGGATGGGGAGAAACACTGAAGCTTTCTTT.